This entry describes one T cell receptor (beta chain). The isolated RNA, all of it, was reverse transcribed, so expressed TCRB transcripts were what got sequenced. Profiling relied on immunoSEQ multiplex PCR, and the TCRdb table lists in-frame clones only, not all of them. The repertoire consists of 300,000 to 350,000 clones, with roughly 15% occurring once and the leading ten covering over 5%. The sample originates from a study of beta chain features in type 1 diabetes. V was clipped by 5 bases and J by 4 bases, with 9 bases between them. This CDR3 is 13 amino acids long. Germline loops: CDR1 LNHNV, CDR2 YYDKDF (reference sequence).

The receptor's source is a young man in good health. The V and J genes are TRBV15 and TRBJ1-5; D is undetermined. Sequencing was done on a sample of central memory CD4+ T cells from blood. This CDR3 is CATSLGRNQPQHF. The CDR3, as DNA: TGTGCCACCAGCCTTGGACGGAATCAGCCCCAGCATTTT.